This T cell receptor beta chain was captured in a study of T cells after yellow fever vaccination. In the study overall: SMART-Seq v4 Ultra Low Input prepared libraries from low-cell fractions. Findings and limits, study-wide: Clonotypes found in both CD4 and CD8 compartments made up a small share.

TCR cDNA, made by 5'RACE template switching, carried an added universal primer site and UMIs. TCRdb re-derived calls from the 5' RACE reads in MiXCR, one entry per CDR3 protein. The data contain 400,000 or so distinct CDR3 sequences, about 17% of them singletons. This clonotype has more than one count but fewer than ten. What it binds is not known. In germline, CDR1 is LGHDT, CDR2 YNNKEL (reference sequence). The ends were cut back, 3 bases at V and 6 bases at J, with 15 bases in the middle. This CDR3 contains 15 residues. This TCR came from a man between 18 and 35 years old who received the YFV17D yellow fever vaccine. The V call is TRBV3-1, the J call TRBJ2-1; D possibly corresponds to TRBD2 (7 bases). Sample: PBMCs, taken before the yellow fever booster vaccination. CDR3 amino acids: CASSQVGGGGNEQFF. Written as DNA, the CDR3 is TGTGCCAGCAGCCAGGTAGGCGGGGGCGGCAATGAGCAGTTCTTC.